The following is a T cell receptor beta chain sequence with its context. Its binding antigen is unknown. No clone much larger than this one lies a single base away; base qualities are absent. From cysteine to phenylalanine, the CDR3 is 13 amino acids long. This entry keeps only the CDR3 DNA: 39 bases, framed from base 1. CDR1 and CDR2 were assigned from the germline V gene (reference sequence) as LGHDT and YNNKEL. Cut back by 6 bases and 3 bases, the V and J ends lie 11 bases apart. The sample comes from a study of blood T cells in healthy people across ages (dated by TCRdb to about 2015). Study-level background: Template switching captured roughly one uniquely barcoded TCR beta cDNA molecule per two T cells in model experiments. To avoid experimental bias, donors of different ages were distributed randomly across sequencing lanes. Using the same blood draw, the study looked at two additional independent replicas of 1 million unique cDNA reads for two donors, one aged 18 to 30 and the other aged 80 or older. The donors were split into four age groups: young (average around 15 years), middle-aged (around 37), aged (more than 60) and long-lived (about 82). Age-related changes in TCR beta repertoire diversity were measured in the study by deep sequencing normalized with unique cDNA molecular identifiers. Results and caveats for the whole study, not just this receptor: Because donor CMV infection status was unknown, age-related changes in expanded clonotypes were potentially confounded. Because profiling used bulk unsorted PBMCs, naive and antigen-experienced compartments could not be compared conclusively. Estimates of total diversity based on one million sequenced T cells were regarded as lower bounds and as underestimates. Compared with the aged group, the long-lived group had more naive CD4+ T cells, fewer expanded clones and increased TCR diversity, a pattern suggesting age selection. A strong correlation was found between observed TCR beta diversity and the percentage of naive T cells measured by flow cytometry. As age increased, observed TCR beta diversity per million T cells dropped in a roughly linear way, and a significant reduction was already evident by age 40.

The protocol used for the library was 5' RACE. The sequencing machine was an Illumina HiSeq 2500. A second roughly 6 to 11 cycle PCR used a sample-barcoded 5' primer and a J-beta primer mix. A unique molecular identifier was introduced onto each TCR beta cDNA molecule by a template-switch 5' adaptor carrying 12 random nucleotides. Each sample yielded at least 2.5 million CDR3-containing paired-end reads. The Mint cDNA synthesis kit, primed by a TRBC-specific oligonucleotide, was used to synthesize first-strand cDNA from all RNA. Following uracil-DNA glycosylase treatment, a first 18-cycle PCR with universal primers M1SS and BC2_uni_R was performed on all cDNA. In the source study's methods: Each sample was normalized by randomly selecting 1 million high-quality reads, each carrying a distinct molecular identifier. Reads sharing molecular identifiers were discarded rather than binned into consensus sequences. MiTCR, with a Q25 quality threshold and the strictest error-elimination algorithm, was used for CDR3 identification, clonotype clustering and error correction. A nonparametric unseen species model using Euler transformation provided a lower-bound estimate of total TCR beta diversity. Using fastp trimming at Q25 and MiXCR clonotype assembly, TCRdb reanalyzed the public sequencing data and kept in-frame beta chains. CDR3 protein sequences are deduplicated, and each keeps its most common genes and DNA. These V and J calls originate from TCRdb's pipeline instead of the authors' own analysis. The sample has hundreds of thousands of distinct CDR3 sequences on record, about 50% of them singletons. In total, the top ten clones hold approximately 12% of the sample.

The donors were roughly 39 Caucasian individuals from Russia, aged 6 to 90 years, who were systemically healthy. Each donor gave roughly 9.5 milliliters of peripheral blood, collected into EDTA-treated Vacutainer tubes. PBMCs were isolated by Ficoll-Paque density-gradient centrifugation, with at least 6 million obtained per sample. Trizol reagent was used to extract total RNA from PBMCs, with at least 6 micrograms per sample. For every donor, flow cytometry on a PBMC aliquot measured the percentage of naive CD45RAhigh/CD27high T cells. The chain uses TRBV3-1 and TRBJ1-2; tentative D gene TRBD1, with 5 bases matching. The receptor was derived from a woman older than 75 in good health. The sequenced material came from blood. CDR3 protein: CASRPTGYYGYTF. The sequenced DNA: TGTGCCAGCAGACCTACAGGCTACTATGGCTACACCTTC.